This TCR beta chain appears in the sequencing data of a study of blood T cell repertoires in COVID-19. On the study more broadly: COVID-19 samples, acute and convalescent, were from the United States, Italy and Spain. The analysed material was cDNA or gDNA that came from T cells, B-cell-depleted T cells, or PBMCs.

Measured with immunoSEQ multiplex PCR; TCRdb has only the in-frame clones, and not every one. The table shows approximately 200,000 clones, with less than 90% occurring only once. The germline V gene has CDR1 SGHKS and CDR2 YYEKEE (reference sequence). This CDR3 contains 14 residues. The V and J ends lost 4 bases and 4 bases, in that order; junction bases with no gene match: 7. This receptor was identified in a woman in her forties or fifties with acute or convalescent COVID-19. The sequenced sample was peripheral blood. The chain employs TRBV5-5 and TRBJ1-1; 7 bases map to TRBD1. CDR3 sequence (DNA): TGTGCCAGCAGCGCACAGGGGACGGGCACTGAAGCTTTCTTT. Residues: CASSAQGTGTEAFF.